The 8 T cell receptor beta chains below come from one sample, sequenced in a study of blood T cells in healthy people across ages. Primed by a sample-barcoded 5' primer and a J-beta primer mix, a second PCR proceeded for about 7 to 11 cycles. TCRdb reprocessed the 5' RACE reads with MiXCR, giving one entry per CDR3 protein. The table lists about 1.4 million distinct CDR3 sequences, around 59% of them singletons. Sequenced input: blood. These receptors came from a man between 18 and 35 years old in good health.

The gene calls are TRBV12-3 or TRBV12-4 and TRBJ2-3; 11 nucleotides match TRBD2. The CDR3 runs to 16 residues. The junction had 9 bases not matched to a gene; V was cut back by 2 bases and J by 8 bases. CDR3 in DNA: TGTGCCAGCAGTTTAACCCCGGTAGCGGGAGGGGGTACGCAGTATTTT. Translated, it gives CASSLTPVAGGGTQYF.

The V and J genes are TRBV21-1 and TRBJ1-5. TRBV21-1 is shown as a pseudogene. The CDR3 is 14 residues long. The CDR3 spells CASSKVDSNQPQHF. The DNA for the CDR3 is TGTGCCAGCAGCAAAGTGGATAGCAATCAGCCCCAGCATTTT.

The CDR3, as DNA: TGCGCCAGCAGCCAACATCAGGGTACTAATGAAAAACTGTTTTTT. Translation gives CASSQHQGTNEKLFF. The chain combines TRBV4-3 with TRBJ1-4; D perhaps matches TRBD1 (5 bases). With 2 bases removed from V and 2 bases from J, the gap between germline ends came to 9 bases. From germline, CDR1 is LGHNA and CDR2 YSLEER. The CDR3 totals 15 residues.

The chain uses TRBV6-1 and TRBJ1-2; D may be TRBD1 (6 bases). Germline V gives CDR1 MNHNS, CDR2 SASEGT. The germline V and J ends were trimmed by 5 bases and 4 bases, with 17 bases remaining between them. The length of the CDR3 is 15 residues. The CDR3: CASSLTPDSGYGYTF. The CDR3 nucleotides are TGTGCCAGCAGTCTCACCCCGGACAGTGGCTATGGCTACACCTTC.

There are a few counts of this clonotype. The chain joins TRBV29-1 to TRBJ1-1, with a tentative D call TRBD1 (5 bases). Trimming took 7 bases from V and 0 from J, leaving 9 bases between them. The germline gives CDR1 SQVTM, CDR2 ANQGSEA. This CDR3 spans 12 amino acids. The CDR3 protein is CSGGDLNTEAFF. In DNA, the CDR3 is TGCAGCGGGGGGGATTTGAACACTGAAGCTTTCTTT.

The chain joins TRBV11-2 to TRBJ2-1, with 10 bases aligning to TRBD2. There are 18 residues in the CDR3. The germline V gene has CDR1 SGHAT and CDR2 FQNNGV. J lost 7 bases, V lost 1 base, and 13 bases had no gene match. The DNA for the CDR3 is TGTGCCAGCAGCTTAGGGCCCCTTACTAGCGGGAAAGGGAATGAGCAGTTCTTC. Its translation is CASSLGPLTSGKGNEQFF. The variable domain in full, with the rest retrieved from reference TRBV11-2 and TRBJ2-1, is EAGVAQSPRYKIIEKRQSVAFWCNPISGHATLYWYQQILGQGPKLLIQFQNNGVVDDSQLPKDRFSAERLKGVDSTLKIQPAKLEDSAVYLCASSLGPLTSGKGNEQFFGPGTRLTVL.

V is TRBV9 and J is TRBJ2-1; 8 positions match TRBD2. The CDR3 contains 14 residues. J was trimmed by 9 bases and V by 0 bases; bases with no gene match: 5. CDR1 and CDR2 from the germline V gene are SGDLS and YYNGEE. The CDR3 nucleotides are TGTGCCAGCAGCGTAGCAAGTCTAGCGGGTGAGCAGTTCTTC. Residues: CASSVASLAGEQFF. Full variable domain (rest looked up from reference TRBV9 and TRBJ2-1): DSGVTQTPKHLITATGQRVTLRCSPRSGDLSVYWYQQSLDQGLQFLIQYYNGEERAKGNILERFSAQQFPDLHSELNLSSLELGDSALYFCASSVASLAGEQFFGPGTRLTVL.

This clonotype was counted many times. The CDR3 nucleotides read TGTGCCAGCAGCCTTACCGACAGACTCCAAGAGACCCAGTACTTC. Translating gives CASSLTDRLQETQYF. The V gene is TRBV6-2 or TRBV6-3, the J gene TRBJ2-5; D perhaps matches TRBD1 (5 bases). This CDR3 has 15 residues. The germline V gene encodes CDR1 MNHEY and CDR2 SVGEGT. Trimming shortened V by 6 bases and J by 1 base, and 15 bases separated the two germline ends.